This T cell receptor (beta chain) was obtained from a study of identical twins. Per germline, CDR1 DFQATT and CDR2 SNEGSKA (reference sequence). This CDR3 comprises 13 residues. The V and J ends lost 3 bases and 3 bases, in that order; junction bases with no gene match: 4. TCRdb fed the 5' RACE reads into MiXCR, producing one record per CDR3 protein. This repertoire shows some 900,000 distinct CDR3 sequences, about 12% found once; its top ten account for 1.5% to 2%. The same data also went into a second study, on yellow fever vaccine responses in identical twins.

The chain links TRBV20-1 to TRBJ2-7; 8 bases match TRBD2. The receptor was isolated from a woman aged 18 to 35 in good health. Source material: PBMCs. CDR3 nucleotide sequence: TGCAGTGCTAGGGTAGCGGGAAGCTACGAGCAGTACTTC. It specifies CSARVAGSYEQYF.